Below, one TCR beta chain is given with its context. The data originate from a study of blood T cell repertoires in COVID-19. Germline V CDR1 and CDR2: LGHDT, YNNKEL (reference sequence). The CDR3 loop spans 15 amino acids. Trimming removed 1 base from V and 0 bases from J, with 10 bases in between. In the study's own analysis: Reference gene primer amplification gave nucleated cell count estimates. Sequencing used immunoSEQ multiplex PCR; TCRdb keeps in-frame clones, though not all of them. D and trimming come from the DNA, and the V and J calls and clone size come from that table. This sample carries roughly 92,000 clones, approximately 83% of them seen once, and the ten largest clones take approximately 34%.

This TCR was sampled from a woman over 75 with active or convalescent COVID-19. J is TRBJ2-7 and V is TRBV3-1 (or the pseudogene TRBV3-2); no reliable D call. The sample taken for sequencing was peripheral blood. The CDR3: CASSQGFSSSYEQYF. The CDR3 nucleotides are TGTGCCAGCAGCCAAGGGTTTAGCAGCTCCTACGAGCAGTACTTC.